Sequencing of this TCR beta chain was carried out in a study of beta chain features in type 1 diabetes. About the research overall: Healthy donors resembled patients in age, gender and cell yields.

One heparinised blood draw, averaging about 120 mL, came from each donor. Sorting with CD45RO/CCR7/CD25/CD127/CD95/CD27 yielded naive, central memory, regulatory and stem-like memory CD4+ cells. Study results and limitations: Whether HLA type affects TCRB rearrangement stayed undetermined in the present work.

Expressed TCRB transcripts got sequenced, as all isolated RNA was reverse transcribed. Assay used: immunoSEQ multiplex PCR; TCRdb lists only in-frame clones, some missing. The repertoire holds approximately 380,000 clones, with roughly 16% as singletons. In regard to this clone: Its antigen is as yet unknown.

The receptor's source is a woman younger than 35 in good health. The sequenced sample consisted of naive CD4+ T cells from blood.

CDR3 DNA: TGTGCCTGGAGTGGGGACAGCGCAACTAATGAAAAACTGTTTTTT. Encoded protein: CAWSGDSATNEKLFF. V usage is TRBV30 and J usage is TRBJ1-4, with 7 bases matching TRBD1. The CDR3 loop spans 15 amino acids. Losses at the gene ends were 1 base for V and 0 bases for J; bases not matched to a gene: 2. Germline CDR1 and CDR2: GTSNPN and SVGIG (reference sequence).